The rows below give T cell receptor beta chains drawn from one sample of a study of radiotherapy plus CTLA-4 blockade in lung cancer. The data were produced by immunoSEQ multiplex PCR, yet TCRdb's version contains in-frame clones alone and is incomplete. The sample carries about 59,000 clones, around 74% recorded once. The material sequenced was peripheral blood, taken from a patient treated with radiotherapy plus ipilimumab. The receptor source for this set is a human donor with non-small cell lung cancer whose response to radiotherapy plus ipilimumab could not be evaluated. Each CDR3 is given with its conserved first and last residue. D genes are given only for firm matches. Not all rows give a size; the values are once, few, many and, for expanded clones, a class.

TRBJ2-7 | TRBD2 | TRBV2 | few | CATALAGPEQYF | TGTGCCACCGCTCTAGCGGGTCCCGAGCAGTACTTC
TRBJ1-5 | TRBD1 | TRBV6-6 | - | CASSYPAQGANQPQHF | TGTGCCAGCAGTTACCCCGCCCAGGGGGCTAATCAGCCCCAGCATTTT
TRBJ2-3 | TRBD2 | TRBV7-9 | few | CASSSGASGGSDTQYF | TGTGCCAGCAGCTCCGGGGCCAGCGGGGGCTCGGATACGCAGTATTTT
TRBJ2-5 | TRBD2 | TRBV5-1 | - | CASSLIGRALGETQYF | TGCGCCAGCAGCTTGATCGGGAGGGCCCTCGGAGAGACCCAGTACTTC
TRBJ2-7 | TRBD1 | TRBV10-3 | - | CATMDRQPYEQYF | TGTGCCACTATGGACAGGCAGCCCTACGAGCAGTACTTC
TRBJ1-1 | TRBD1 | TRBV4-1 | - | CASSQSPGTGVGTIMNTEAFF | TGCGCCAGCAGCCAAAGTCCCGGGACAGGGGTAGGGACCATCATGAACACTGAAGCTTTCTTT
TRBJ1-1 | TRBD1 | TRBV6-6 | once | CASSYSRDREAFF | TGTGCCAGCAGTTACTCGAGGGACAGGGAAGCTTTCTTT
TRBJ1-3 | - | TRBV10-3 | few | CAISDWNSGSGNTIYF | TGTGCCATCAGTGACTGGAATTCGGGGTCTGGAAACACCATATATTTT
TRBJ2-7 | TRBD1 | TRBV6-6 | - | CASSYDRGSYEQYF | TGTGCCAGCAGTTACGACAGGGGATCCTACGAGCAGTACTTC
TRBJ2-3 | TRBD2 | TRBV28 | once | CASSLFKAGGLPDTQYF | TGTGCCAGCAGTTTATTTAAGGCGGGGGGGCTCCCAGATACGCAGTATTTT
TRBJ2-7 | TRBD1 | TRBV30 | few | CAWSVLFRRGPGEQYF | TGTGCCTGGAGTGTACTCTTTCGCAGGGGGCCGGGCGAGCAGTACTTC
TRBJ1-3 | TRBD1 | TRBV6-1 | few | CASSGTNRGSGNTIYF | TGTGCCAGCAGTGGCACCAACAGGGGTTCCGGAAACACCATATATTTT
TRBJ2-2 | TRBD1 | TRBV11-2 | - | CASSLDHRGLYTGELFF | TGTGCCAGCAGCTTAGACCACAGGGGGCTATATACCGGGGAGCTGTTTTTT
TRBJ1-6 | - | TRBV6-5 | - | CASRRSGSPLHF | TGTGCCAGCCGCAGGAGCGGTTCACCCCTCCACTTT
TRBJ2-7 | - | TRBV19 | - | CASSIASYFSYEQYF | TGTGCCAGTAGTATCGCGTCTTACTTCTCCTACGAGCAGTACTTC
TRBJ2-7 | - | TRBV5-4 | - | CASSLRGTPYEQYF | TGTGCCAGCAGCTTACGGGGAACCCCCTACGAGCAGTACTTC
TRBJ1-3 | - | TRBV9 | - | CASSVARDSGNTIYF | TGTGCCAGCAGCGTAGCGAGAGACTCTGGAAACACCATATATTTT
TRBJ2-5 | TRBD1 | TRBV7-7 | - | CASSLAPGGSGETQYF | TGTGCCAGCAGCTTAGCGCCAGGGGGCTCTGGAGAGACCCAGTACTTC
TRBJ2-3 | - | TRBV4-3 | - | CASSQELYPDTQYF | TGCGCCAGCAGCCAAGAGTTGTATCCAGATACGCAGTATTTT
TRBJ2-1 | TRBD2 | TRBV6-5 | - | CASSGGTSGYEQFF | TGTGCCAGCAGCGGCGGGACTAGCGGCTATGAGCAGTTCTTC
TRBJ1-4 | - | TRBV7-9 | - | CASSLGLQGRNEKLFF | TGTGCCAGCAGCTTAGGCTTGCAGGGCCGGAATGAAAAACTGTTTTTT
TRBJ2-1 | TRBD2 | TRBV10-3 | few | CAISESGGRAYNEQFF | TGTGCCATCAGTGAGTCGGGCGGGAGGGCCTACAATGAGCAGTTCTTC
TRBJ2-3 | - | TRBV10-2 | - | CASSDRVASADTQYF | TGCGCCAGCAGTGACCGGGTCGCCTCCGCAGATACGCAGTATTTT
TRBJ2-1 | - | TRBV7-3 | - | CASSQRGNEQFF | TGTGCCAGCAGTCAACGGGGCAATGAGCAGTTCTTC
TRBJ1-2 | - | TRBV27 | once | CASSSGFYGYTF | TGTGCCAGCAGTTCAGGGTTCTATGGCTACACCTTC
TRBJ2-2 | TRBD1 | TRBV5-1 | few | CASREQGVPGELFF | TGCGCCAGCAGGGAGCAGGGGGTCCCCGGGGAGCTGTTTTTT
TRBJ1-5 | TRBD1 | TRBV6-4 | - | CASSVDRDQPQHF | TGTGCCAGCAGTGTAGACAGGGACCAGCCCCAGCATTTT
TRBJ1-6 | - | TRBV5-8 | - | CASRIPGGSPLHF | TGTGCCAGCAGAATCCCCGGAGGATCACCCCTCCACTTT
TRBJ2-5 | TRBD2 | TRBV7-9 | - | CASSLGLAGAETQYF | TGTGCCAGCAGCCTCGGTCTAGCGGGAGCAGAGACCCAGTACTTC
TRBJ1-3 | - | TRBV18 | - | CASSPEGGTFGGGNTIYF | TGTGCCAGCTCACCAGAAGGTGGGACTTTCGGAGGTGGGAACACCATATATTTT
TRBJ2-1 | TRBD2 | TRBV5-1 | - | CASSRTSGGGGSSYNEQFF | TGCGCCAGCAGCCGGACTAGCGGGGGGGGAGGAAGCTCCTACAATGAGCAGTTCTTC
TRBJ1-3 | - | TRBV6-5 | - | CASSYESSGNTIYF | TGTGCCAGCAGTTATGAGAGCTCTGGAAACACCATATATTTT
TRBJ1-4 | - | TRBV5-1 | - | CASSLQGTNEKLFF | TGCGCCAGCAGCTTGCAGGGTACTAATGAAAAACTGTTTTTT
TRBJ2-6 | - | TRBV11-2 | - | CASSSPVQGPPGANVLTF | TGTGCCAGCAGCTCCCCAGTCCAGGGCCCACCTGGGGCCAACGTCCTGACTTTC
TRBJ1-1 | - | TRBV19 | - | CASTPDSDTEAFF | TGTGCCAGTACCCCCGACAGTGACACTGAAGCTTTCTTT
TRBJ1-2 | - | TRBV4-3 | - | CASSQSSGIRALEGYTF | TGCGCCAGCAGCCAAAGCTCTGGTATCAGGGCCCTTGAGGGCTACACCTTC
TRBJ1-1 | TRBD1 | TRBV5-1 | - | CASSTTGQQYTEAFF | TGCGCCAGCAGCACCACGGGACAGCAGTACACTGAAGCTTTCTTT
TRBJ2-5 | TRBD1 | TRBV28 | - | CASNSLDRRETQYF | TGTGCCAGCAACTCCCTGGACAGGCGAGAGACCCAGTACTTC
TRBJ2-7 | TRBD1 | TRBV27 | - | CASSTPLSGTGLYEQYF | TGTGCCAGCAGTACCCCCCTTTCCGGGACAGGACTCTACGAGCAGTACTTC
TRBJ1-5 | TRBD1 | TRBV6-6 | few | CASSLTGGGNQPQHF | TGTGCCAGCAGTCTGACAGGGGGAGGCAATCAGCCCCAGCATTTT
TRBJ2-5 | - | TRBV19 | - | CASSRMLSGETQYF | TGTGCCAGTAGTCGGATGCTAAGCGGAGAGACCCAGTACTTC
TRBJ2-7 | TRBD1 | TRBV10-2 | few | CASRGDRTAYEQYF | TGCGCCAGCAGGGGGGACAGGACCGCCTACGAGCAGTACTTC
TRBJ2-1 | TRBD2 | TRBV6-5 | few | CASLAREGPNEQFF | TGTGCCAGCCTCGCAAGGGAGGGCCCAAATGAGCAGTTCTTC
TRBJ2-7 | - | TRBV6-1 | - | CASSERGHDSSYEQYF | TGTGCCAGCAGTGAACGAGGCCACGATAGCTCCTACGAGCAGTACTTC
TRBJ1-1 | - | TRBV5-4 | - | CASSRERETEAFF | TGTGCCAGCAGTAGGGAGAGGGAGACTGAAGCTTTCTTT
TRBJ2-1 | TRBD1 | TRBV5-1 | - | CASRLDRVGLSSYNEQFF | TGCGCCAGCAGATTGGACAGGGTTGGGTTAAGCTCCTACAATGAGCAGTTCTTC
TRBJ1-1 | TRBD1 | TRBV6-6 | - | CASSQGQASNTEAFF | TGTGCCAGCAGTCAAGGACAGGCGTCGAACACTGAAGCTTTCTTT
TRBJ2-1 | - | TRBV20-1 | - | CSAFSNEQFF | TGCAGTGCCTTTTCCAATGAGCAGTTCTTC
TRBJ1-4 | - | TRBV12-5 | once | CASGLGAEKLFF | TGTGCTAGTGGCCTTGGAGCTGAAAAACTGTTTTTT
TRBJ1-6 | TRBD1 | TRBV9 | - | CASSRQGTTYNSPLHF | TGTGCCAGCAGCCGACAGGGGACGACCTATAATTCACCCCTCCACTTT
TRBJ1-5 | - | TRBV7-6 | - | CASSPVVGRGDQPQHF | TGTGCCAGCAGCCCCGTTGTCGGCAGGGGCGATCAGCCCCAGCATTTT
TRBJ1-1 | - | TRBV11-1 | - | CASSLDRSNTEAFF | TGTGCCAGCAGCTTAGACCGGAGTAACACTGAAGCTTTCTTT
TRBJ2-5 | - | TRBV20-1 | - | CSASGETQYF | TGCAGTGCTAGCGGGGAGACCCAGTACTTC
TRBJ1-1 | - | TRBV10-3 | - | CAISDMGQNTEAFF | TGTGCCATCAGTGACATGGGACAGAACACTGAAGCTTTCTTT
TRBJ1-2 | - | TRBV7-2 | few | CASSLGLNYGYTF | TGTGCCAGCAGCTTAGGACTCAACTATGGCTACACCTTC
TRBJ1-5 | - | TRBV29-1 | - | CSVGGAGQPQHF | TGCAGCGTTGGCGGGGCGGGCCAGCCCCAGCATTTT
TRBJ2-2 | TRBD2 | TRBV5-4 | - | CASSLGWDYDTGELFF | TGTGCCAGCAGCCTGGGGTGGGACTACGACACCGGAGAGCTGTTTTTT
TRBJ2-1 | TRBD2 | TRBV7-8 | - | CASSSGLAGAILYNEQFF | TGTGCCAGCAGCTCGGGACTAGCGGGAGCAATACTCTACAATGAGCAGTTCTTC
TRBJ2-1 | - | TRBV6-5 | - | CASRSQGAYNEQFF | TGTGCCAGCAGGTCCCAGGGCGCCTACAATGAGCAGTTCTTC